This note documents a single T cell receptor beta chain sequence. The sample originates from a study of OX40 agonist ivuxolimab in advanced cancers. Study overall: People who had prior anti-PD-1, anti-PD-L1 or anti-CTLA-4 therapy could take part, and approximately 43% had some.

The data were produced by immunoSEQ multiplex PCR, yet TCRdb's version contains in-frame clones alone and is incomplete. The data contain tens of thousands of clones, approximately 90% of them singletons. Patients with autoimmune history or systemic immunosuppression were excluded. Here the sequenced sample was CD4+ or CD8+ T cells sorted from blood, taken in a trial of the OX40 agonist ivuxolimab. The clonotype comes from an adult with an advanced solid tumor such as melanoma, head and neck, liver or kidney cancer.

CDR3 residues: CASSEEGEPSYEQYF. CDR3 bases: TGTGCCAGCAGTGAAGAGGGGGAACCCTCCTACGAGCAGTACTTC. V gene TRBV6-1 combines with J gene TRBJ2-7; D possibly corresponds to TRBD1 (6 bases). CDR3 length equals 15 residues. V lost 1 base and J lost 0, with 10 bases in between. Germline CDR1 and CDR2: MNHNS and SASEGT.